Listed below are T cell receptor beta chains from one sample, sequenced in a study of blood T cell repertoires in COVID-19. Clones were read by immunoSEQ multiplex PCR, and TCRdb kept only the in-frame ones, dropping some. The sample lists around 72,000 clones, roughly 86% occurring once. The sequenced sample was peripheral blood. Every receptor here comes from a woman between 50 and 59 years old with acute or convalescent COVID-19. The CDR3 runs from the conserved cysteine through the conserved F or W. Fields, in order: clone size, CDR3 length, V gene, D gene, J gene, CDR3 protein, CDR3 DNA. The D gene is left open where the match is weak. Size tells how often a clone was seen (once, few, many) or the class of an expanded clone, and some rows leave it out.

-	17	TRBV28	TRBD2	TRBJ2-3	CASSQITSGRLTDTQYF	TGTGCCAGCAGCCAAATTACTAGCGGGAGATTGACAGATACGCAGTATTTT
-	14	TRBV5-1	TRBD2	TRBJ2-3	CASRLAGVTDTQYF	TGCGCCAGTAGACTAGCGGGGGTGACAGATACGCAGTATTTT
-	15	TRBV27	TRBD1	TRBJ2-1	CASRGGQGSYNEQFF	TGTGCCAGCAGGGGGGGACAGGGCTCCTACAATGAGCAGTTCTTC
-	16	TRBV28	TRBD1	TRBJ2-1	CAWGGDRAPVGNEQFF	TGTGCCTGGGGGGGGGACAGGGCCCCGGTGGGGAATGAGCAGTTCTTC
-	17	TRBV24-1	TRBD1	TRBJ2-5	CATSDLADRVSPETQYF	TGTGCCACCAGTGATTTGGCGGACAGGGTTTCCCCAGAGACCCAGTACTTC
-	16	TRBV23-1	TRBD1	TRBJ1-1	CASRTYRGRSNTEAFF	TGCGCCAGCAGGACCTACAGGGGGCGGTCGAACACTGAAGCTTTCTTT
-	14	TRBV11-3	-	TRBJ2-7	CASSLEAGTYEQYF	TGTGCCAGCAGCTTAGAGGCGGGAACCTACGAGCAGTACTTC
-	15	TRBV9	TRBD1	TRBJ1-6	CASSTRTGPNSPLHF	TGTGCCAGCAGCACACGGACAGGGCCTAATTCACCCCTCCACTTT
few	13	TRBV18	-	TRBJ1-3	CASSPLTLNTIYF	TGTGCCAGCTCACCATTGACACTTAACACCATATATTTT
few	13	TRBV11-3	-	TRBJ2-2	CASSPTRGGELFF	TGTGCCAGCAGCCCTACTAGAGGCGGGGAGCTGTTTTTT
-	16	TRBV11-2	-	TRBJ1-5	CASSLGLGEAGQPQHF	TGTGCCAGCAGCTTAGGTTTAGGGGAGGCAGGTCAGCCCCAGCATTTT